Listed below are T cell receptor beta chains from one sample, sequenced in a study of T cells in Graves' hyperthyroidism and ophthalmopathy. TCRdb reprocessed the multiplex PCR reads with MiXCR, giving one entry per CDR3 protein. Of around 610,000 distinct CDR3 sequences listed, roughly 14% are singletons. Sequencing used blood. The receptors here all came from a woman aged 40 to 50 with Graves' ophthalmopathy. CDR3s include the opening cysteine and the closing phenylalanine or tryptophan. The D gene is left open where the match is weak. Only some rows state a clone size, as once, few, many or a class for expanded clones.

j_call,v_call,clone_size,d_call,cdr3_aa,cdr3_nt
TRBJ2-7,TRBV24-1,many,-,CATSDERSYEQYF,TGTGCCACCAGTGATGAGAGGTCCTACGAGCAGTACTTC
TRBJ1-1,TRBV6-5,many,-,CASSYSRGNTEAFF,TGTGCCAGCAGTTACTCCAGGGGGAACACTGAAGCTTTCTTT
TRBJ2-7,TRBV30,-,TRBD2,CAWSGFGRGGVYEQYF,TGTGCCTGGAGTGGTTTCGGGAGGGGGGGGGTTTACGAGCAGTACTTC
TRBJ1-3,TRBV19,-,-,CASSRGLYGNTIYF,TGTGCCAGTAGTAGGGGGCTCTATGGAAACACCATATATTTT
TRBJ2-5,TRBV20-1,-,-,CSARFSAEETQYF,TGCAGTGCTAGGTTTAGCGCGGAAGAGACCCAGTACTTC
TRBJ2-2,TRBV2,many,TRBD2,CASSELSGIPGELFF,TGTGCCAGCAGTGAATTGAGCGGGATCCCCGGGGAGCTGTTTTTT
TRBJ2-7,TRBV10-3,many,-,CAITATSSYEQYF,TGTGCCATCACGGCGACGAGCTCCTACGAGCAGTACTTC
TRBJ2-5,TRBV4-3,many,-,CASSSQGGAETQYF,TGCGCCAGCAGCTCCCAGGGGGGAGCGGAGACCCAGTACTTC
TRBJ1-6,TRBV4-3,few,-,CASSQDFNREDSPLHF,TGCGCCAGCAGCCAAGATTTTAACAGGGAGGATTCACCCCTCCACTTT
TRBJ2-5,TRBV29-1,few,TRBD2,CSVDSGPGGETQYF,TGCAGCGTTGATTCCGGGCCGGGGGGAGAGACCCAGTACTTC
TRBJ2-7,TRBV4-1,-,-,CASSQDPRVLDEQYF,TGCGCCAGCAGCCAAGATCCCAGGGTTCTTGACGAGCAGTACTTC
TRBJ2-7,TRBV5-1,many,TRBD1,CASSLIGQGNEQYF,TGCGCCAGCAGCTTGATCGGACAGGGGAACGAGCAGTACTTC
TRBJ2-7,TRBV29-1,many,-,CSVARGSYEQYF,TGCAGCGTTGCCAGGGGCTCCTACGAGCAGTACTTC
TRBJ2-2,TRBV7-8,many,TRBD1,CASSRRQGANTGELFF,TGTGCCAGCAGCAGAAGACAGGGGGCGAACACCGGGGAGCTGTTTTTT
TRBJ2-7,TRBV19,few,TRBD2,CASSIPISSGSTYEQYF,TGTGCCAGTAGTATCCCCATCTCCAGCGGGAGCACCTACGAGCAGTACTTC
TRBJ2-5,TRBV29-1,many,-,CSVGGLFQETQYF,TGCAGCGTTGGGGGACTTTTTCAAGAGACCCAGTACTTC
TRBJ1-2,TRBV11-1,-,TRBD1,CASSQETGSGYTF,TGTGCCAGCAGCCAAGAGACAGGGAGCGGCTACACCTTC
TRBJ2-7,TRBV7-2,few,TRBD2,CASSSGLAGGPEQYF,TGTGCCAGCAGCTCGGGACTAGCGGGAGGTCCCGAGCAGTACTTC
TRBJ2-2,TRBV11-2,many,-,CASSLPPGAGELFF,TGTGCCAGCAGCCTTCCACCAGGGGCCGGGGAGCTGTTTTTT
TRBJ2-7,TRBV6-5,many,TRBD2,CASSSSSGYEQYF,TGTGCCAGCAGTTCATCTAGCGGCTACGAGCAGTACTTC
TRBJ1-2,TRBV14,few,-,CASSRTTYGYTF,TGTGCCAGCAGCCGGACTACCTATGGCTACACCTTC
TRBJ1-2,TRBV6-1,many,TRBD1,CASRSTGTGHGYTF,TGTGCCAGCAGATCAACCGGGACAGGGCATGGCTACACCTTC
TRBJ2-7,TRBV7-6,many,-,CASSLANSGLEQYF,TGTGCCAGCAGCTTAGCGAACTCGGGGCTCGAGCAGTACTTC
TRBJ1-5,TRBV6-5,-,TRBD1,CASSYDRASQPQHF,TGTGCCAGCAGTTACGACAGGGCCTCTCAGCCCCAGCATTTT
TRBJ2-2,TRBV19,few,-,CASSILERRTGELFF,TGTGCCAGTAGTATTCTAGAGAGGCGCACCGGGGAGCTGTTTTTT
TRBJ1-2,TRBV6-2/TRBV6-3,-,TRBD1,CASSYSVTTGRSGYTF,TGTGCCAGCAGTTACTCGGTTACGACAGGGAGGTCCGGCTACACCTTC
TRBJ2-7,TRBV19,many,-,CASRINRVEQYF,TGTGCCAGTAGGATAAACAGGGTCGAGCAGTACTTC
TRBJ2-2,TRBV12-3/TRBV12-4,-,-,CAGGGGGPTGELFF,TGTGCCGGGGGGGGCGGAGGGCCAACCGGGGAGCTGTTTTTT
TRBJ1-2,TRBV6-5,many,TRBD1,CASRAGTDRPNYGYTF,TGTGCCAGCAGAGCCGGGACAGATCGCCCCAACTATGGCTACACCTTC
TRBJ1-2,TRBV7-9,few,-,CASSPRLPVNYGYTF,TGTGCCAGCAGCCCAAGACTGCCAGTTAACTATGGCTACACCTTC
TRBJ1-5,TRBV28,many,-,CASTKLTGYSNQPQHF,TGTGCCAGCACCAAACTCACAGGGTATAGCAATCAGCCCCAGCATTTT